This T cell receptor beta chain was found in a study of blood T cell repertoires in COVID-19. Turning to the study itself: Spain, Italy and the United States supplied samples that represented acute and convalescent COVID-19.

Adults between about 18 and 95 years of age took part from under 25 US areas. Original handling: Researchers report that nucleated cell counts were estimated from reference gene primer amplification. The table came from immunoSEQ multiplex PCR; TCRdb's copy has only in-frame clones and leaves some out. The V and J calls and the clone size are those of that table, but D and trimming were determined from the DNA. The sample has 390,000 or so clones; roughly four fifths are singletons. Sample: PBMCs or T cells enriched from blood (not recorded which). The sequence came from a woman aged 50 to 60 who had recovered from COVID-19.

The CDR3 spells CASSLSSNDEQFF. For the CDR3, the DNA is TGTGCCAGCAGCTTATCTAGCAACGATGAGCAGTTCTTC. V usage is TRBV7-9 and J usage is TRBJ2-1; maybe TRBD2 (5 bases). Between the trimmed V and J ends, which lost 2 bases and 8 bases, there was a span of 10 bases. Germline V gene sequence: CDR1 SEHNR, CDR2 FQNEAQ (reference sequence). This CDR3 spans 13 amino acids.